Included here is one T cell receptor beta chain sequence, with context. Antigen specificity is unknown. This sample was included in a study of Ad26.COV2.S vaccination and SARS-CoV-2 variants. Overall study results and limits: Substantial response breadth was reportedly seen for spike-specific CD8+ and CD4+ T cells after vaccination. An underestimation of total T cell responses may have resulted from the TCR breadth and depth analyses. It was found that vaccine and placebo recipients had similar non-spike TCR breadth. Recipients given vaccine exceeded placebo recipients in spike-specific TCR breadth.

Some clones are missing from TCRdb's copy, which holds only in-frame ones; the method was immunoSEQ multiplex PCR. The sample yields roughly 100,000 clones, roughly 80% seen once. Germline values: CDR1 SGHAT, CDR2 FQNNGV. The germline V and J ends were trimmed by 5 bases and 2 bases, with 9 bases remaining between them. The CDR3 has 13 residues. The clonotype comes from a human donor who had recovered from COVID-19. This chain connects TRBV11-2 to TRBJ2-5; D ambiguous. The sequencing here drew on peripheral blood, taken after recovery from COVID-19. The CDR3 is CASSPGRQETQYF. The CDR3 nucleotides are TGTGCCAGCAGCCCAGGAAGACAAGAGACCCAGTACTTC.